This T cell receptor beta chain was sequenced for a study of cytomegalovirus exposure and HLA in healthy donors. The sample holds a few counts of this clone. The PCR used 60 Vbeta and 13 Jbeta primers. Clones were read by immunoSEQ multiplex PCR, and TCRdb kept only the in-frame ones, dropping some. The profile shows about 130,000 clones, 80% to 90% of them singletons. From germline, CDR1 is SGDLS and CDR2 YYNGEE. The CDR3 consists of 16 residues. The junction had 6 bases not matched to a gene; V was cut back by 0 bases and J by 5 bases. The sequencing input was PBMCs. J is TRBJ2-5 and V is TRBV9, with TRBD2 identical over 11 bases. This receptor was taken from a woman aged 40 to 49 in good health and CMV-seropositive. CDR3 amino acids: CASSVEASGRRETQYF. The CDR3 bases are TGTGCCAGCAGCGTAGAGGCTAGCGGGAGGCGGGAGACCCAGTACTTC.